This T cell receptor (beta chain) was recorded in a study of graft-versus-host responses after intestinal transplantation. At the level of the study: Isolated intestinal, liver-intestinal, or multivisceral transplants had been given to the recipients. Tacrolimus plus steroids were given to all recipients for approximately 3 years, preceded by anti-thymocyte globulin induction.

Measured with immunoSEQ multiplex PCR; TCRdb has only the in-frame clones, and not every one. This table holds about 39,000 clones, roughly 95% found once. Concerning this clone: Its antigen is unknown.

Points from the study as a whole: Marrow from the recipient contained GvH clones, some of which had appeared first in ileum or blood. Allograft clonal ratios (graft-versus-host to host-versus-graft) were high in patients who had graft-donor T cell macrochimerism.

Material: unstimulated CD8+ T cells sorted from spleen or lymph node cells, obtained before transplant. This receptor was identified in a human donor who was the organ donor for an intestinal transplant.

The chain's CDR3 is CASSLIGGGASPETQYF. CDR3 DNA sequence: TGTGCCAGCAGTTTAATTGGCGGGGGGGCTTCCCCAGAGACCCAGTACTTC. This chain joins TRBV28 and TRBJ2-5; 9 nucleotides line up with TRBD2. Unmatched junction bases numbered 11, after V lost 2 bases and J lost 4 bases. The CDR3 has 17 amino acids. The germline CDR1 and CDR2 sequences are MDHEN and SYDVKM. Using reference TRBV28 and TRBJ2-5 for the parts outside the CDR3, the full variable domain is DVKVTQSSRYLVKRTGEKVFLECVQDMDHENMFWYRQDPGLGLRLIYFSYDVKMKEKGDIPEGYSVSREKKERFSLILESASTNQTSMYLCASSLIGGGASPETQYFGPGTRLLVL.